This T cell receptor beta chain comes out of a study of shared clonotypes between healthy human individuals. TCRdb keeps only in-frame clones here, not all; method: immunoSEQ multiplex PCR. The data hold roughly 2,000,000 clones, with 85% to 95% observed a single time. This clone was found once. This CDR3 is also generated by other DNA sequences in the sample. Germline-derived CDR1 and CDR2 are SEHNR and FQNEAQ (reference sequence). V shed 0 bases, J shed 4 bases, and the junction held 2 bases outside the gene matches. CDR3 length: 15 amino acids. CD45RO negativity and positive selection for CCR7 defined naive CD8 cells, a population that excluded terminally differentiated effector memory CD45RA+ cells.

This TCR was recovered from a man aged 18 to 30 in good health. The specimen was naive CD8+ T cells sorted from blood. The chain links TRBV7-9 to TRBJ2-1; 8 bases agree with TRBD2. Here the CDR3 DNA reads TGTGCCAGCAGCTTAGCTAGCGGGGTTTACAATGAGCAGTTCTTC. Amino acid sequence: CASSLASGVYNEQFF.